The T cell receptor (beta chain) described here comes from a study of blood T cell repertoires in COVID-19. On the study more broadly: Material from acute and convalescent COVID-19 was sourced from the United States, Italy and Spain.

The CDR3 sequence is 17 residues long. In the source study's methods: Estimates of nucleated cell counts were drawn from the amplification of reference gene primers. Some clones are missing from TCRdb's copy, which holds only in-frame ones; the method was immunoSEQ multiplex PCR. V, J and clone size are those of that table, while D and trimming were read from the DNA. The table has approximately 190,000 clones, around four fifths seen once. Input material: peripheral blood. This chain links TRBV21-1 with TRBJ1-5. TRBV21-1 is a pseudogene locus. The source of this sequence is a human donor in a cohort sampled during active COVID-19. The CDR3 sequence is CASSNRRPDRGNQPQHF. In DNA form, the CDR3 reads TGTGCCAGCAGCAATCGACGGCCAGATCGAGGAAATCAGCCCCAGCATTTT.